The entry that follows covers one TCR beta chain sequence. The antigen is unknown. Profiled with immunoSEQ multiplex PCR; TCRdb holds only in-frame clones, not every one. The table lists approximately 40,000 clones, roughly 80% of them singletons. The sample comes from a study of OX40 agonist ivuxolimab in advanced cancers. Study details: Patients in the trial were receiving intravenous ivuxolimab every 2 weeks, at doses of 0.01 to 10 mg/kg. Study-level points and caveats: Partial responders receiving 0.1-3.0 mg/kg showed among the lowest clonal expansion.

The CDR3 length is 15 residues. Per germline, CDR1 MNHEY and CDR2 SMNVEV (reference sequence). V lost 6 bases, J lost 2 bases, and 17 bases lay in between. The chain has TRBV27 and TRBJ2-7; D not resolved. The material was CD4+ or CD8+ T cells sorted from blood, obtained in a trial of the OX40 agonist ivuxolimab. This TCR was recovered from an adult with an advanced solid tumor such as melanoma, head and neck, liver or kidney cancer. The CDR3: CASSASPALPYEQYF. The CDR3 nucleotides read TGTGCCAGCAGCGCATCCCCAGCGTTGCCCTACGAGCAGTACTTC.